One sample yielded the 14 T cell receptor beta chains listed below, sequenced in a study of blood T cell repertoires in COVID-19. Repertoires were generated with immunoSEQ multiplex PCR, while TCRdb's copy carries only in-frame clones and drops some. There are about 240,000 clones in the sample; 83% occur only once, and 3% to 4.5% lies in the top ten. Sequencing was performed on PBMCs or T cells enriched from blood (not recorded which). The receptors derive from a woman aged 40 to 50 who had been exposed to COVID-19.

V is TRBV5-1 and J is TRBJ1-3; D might be TRBD1 (5 bases). The CDR3 length is 16 residues. V lost 0 bases and J 2 bases, leaving 12 bases between the germline ends. Germline CDR1 reads SGHRS; CDR2 reads YFSETQ. CDR3 region: CASSLEIGGTGNTIYF. As DNA, the CDR3 is TGCGCCAGCAGCTTGGAGATTGGGGGGACTGGAAACACCATATATTTT.

V gene TRBV9 combines with J gene TRBJ2-3; maybe TRBD2 (5 bases). CDR1 is SGDLS, CDR2 YYNGEE, per germline. The germline V and J ends were trimmed by 4 bases and 8 bases, with 11 bases remaining between them. CDR3 length equals 12 residues. DNA of the CDR3: TGTGCCAGCAGCCCCGGAGAGGGTACGCAGTATTTT. Residues: CASSPGEGTQYF.

The V and J genes are TRBV7-9 and TRBJ1-1; TRBD1 matches 10 bases. Trimming took 5 bases from V and 4 from J; bases not matched to a gene: 7. The CDR3 runs to 15 residues. Germline CDR1 SEHNR, CDR2 FQNEAQ (reference sequence). For the CDR3, the DNA is TGTGCCAGCAGCCCCGACAGGGGGCGAGGCACTGAAGCTTTCTTT. It translates to CASSPDRGRGTEAFF.

A single count supports this clone. The gene calls are TRBV9 and TRBJ2-1; 9 nucleotides agree with TRBD1. CDR1 SGDLS and CDR2 YYNGEE come from the germline V gene. J lost 3 bases, V lost 4 bases, and 5 bases had no gene match. This CDR3 has 15 residues. The CDR3 nucleotides are TGTGCCAGCAGCTCCGGGACAGGGAACTACAATGAGCAGTTCTTC. Its translation: CASSSGTGNYNEQFF.

This chain connects TRBV14 to TRBJ2-7; TRBD2 aligns across 13 bases. The CDR3 contains 15 residues. The V gene's germline CDR1 is SGHDN and CDR2 FVKESK. The V and J ends lost 0 bases and 4 bases, in that order; junction bases with no gene match: 0. CDR3 bases: TGTGCCAGCAGCCAAGAACTAGCGGGGGGGTACGAGCAGTACTTC. This translates into CASSQELAGGYEQYF.

This clone was seen many times. V usage is TRBV19 and J usage is TRBJ2-2; 9 nucleotides agree with TRBD1. With 3 bases clipped from V and 2 bases from J, the junction kept 7 bases outside the gene matches. Germline values: CDR1 LNHDA, CDR2 SQIVND (reference sequence). This CDR3 has 17 amino acids. CDR3 amino acids: CASSIQGQGPNTGELFF. The CDR3 DNA sequence: TGTGCCAGTAGTATTCAGGGACAGGGACCTAACACCGGGGAGCTGTTTTTT.

The DNA for the CDR3 is TGTGCCAGCAGCTTAGGCGGGACAGGGGACACCGGGGAGCTGTTTTTT. This sequence encodes CASSLGGTGDTGELFF. The rearrangement links TRBV7-3 to TRBJ2-2, with 10 bases matching TRBD1. The CDR3 is made up of 16 amino acids. Germline CDR1 SGHTA, CDR2 FQGTGA. J was trimmed by 3 bases and V by 2 bases; bases with no gene match: 3. Full variable domain (rest looked up from reference TRBV7-3 and TRBJ2-2): GAGVSQTPSNKVTEKGKYVELRCDPISGHTALYWYRQSLGQGPEFLIYFQGTGAADDSGLPNDRFFAVRPEGSVSTLKIQRTERGDSAVYLCASSLGGTGDTGELFFGEGSRLTVL.

The rearrangement links TRBV7-9 to TRBJ1-1; a possible D gene is TRBD1 (6 bases). The ends were cut back, 5 bases at V and 6 bases at J, with 13 bases in the middle. Germline V gives CDR1 SEHNR, CDR2 FQNEAQ (reference sequence). This CDR3 contains 13 residues. The CDR3 loop is CASSKQQGAEAFF. CDR3 nucleotide sequence: TGTGCCAGCAGCAAGCAACAGGGCGCTGAAGCTTTCTTT.

The CDR3 sequence is CASSLMAAQPQHF. The DNA of the CDR3 is TGTGCCAGCAGCCTCATGGCGGCTCAGCCCCAGCATTTT. The gene calls are TRBV7-8 and TRBJ1-5; the D is unclear. CDR1 SGHVS and CDR2 FQNEAQ come from the germline V gene. V lost 5 bases, J lost 6 bases, and 11 bases lay in between. CDR3 length: 13 amino acids.

The chain combines TRBV11-3 with TRBJ2-3; D gene ambiguous. The CDR3 has 15 residues. The germline V gene has CDR1 SGHNT and CDR2 YENEEA. V was clipped by 6 bases and J by 0 bases, with 13 bases between them. CDR3 region: CASSSMGISTDTQYF. The CDR3 region has the DNA TGTGCCAGCAGTTCTATGGGCATTAGCACAGATACGCAGTATTTT.

The rearrangement links TRBV6-5 to TRBJ2-5, with D maybe TRBD2 (5 bases). The V gene's germline CDR1 is MNHEY and CDR2 SVGAGI. Trimming took off 8 bases at V and 7 bases at J, with 17 bases between the two ends. This CDR3 has 13 residues. CDR3 in DNA: TGTGCCAGCTATTCGGCGAGGGCTAGGACCCAGTACTTC. Translated: CASYSARARTQYF.

This chain joins TRBV19 and TRBJ1-4; 7 nucleotides match TRBD1. J lost 11 bases, V lost 6 bases, and 12 bases had no gene match. The CDR3 totals 14 residues. Germline CDR1 and CDR2: LNHDA and SQIVND (reference sequence). In DNA form, the CDR3 reads TGTGCCAGTAGCCCGGGACAGCGAGGGGGGAAACTGTTTTTT. This gives the protein CASSPGQRGGKLFF. Based on the CDR3 plus reference TRBV19 and TRBJ1-4, the full variable domain is DGGITQSPKYLFRKEGQNVTLSCEQNLNHDAMYWYRQDPGQGLRLIYYSQIVNDFQKGDIAEGYSVSREKKESFPLTVTSAQKNPTAFYLCASSPGQRGGKLFFGSGTQLSVL.

This clone was detected only once. The chain has TRBV6-4 and TRBJ2-3; the match to TRBD1 covers 9 bases. Per germline, CDR1 MRHNA and CDR2 SNTAGT. The CDR3 runs to 15 residues. Trimming took 11 bases from V and 5 from J; bases not matched to a gene: 14. The CDR3: CAGGLRTGEGDTQYF. CDR3 bases: TGTGCCGGGGGACTCAGGACAGGGGAGGGAGATACGCAGTATTTT.

The rearrangement uses TRBV6-5 and TRBJ2-5, with D perhaps matching TRBD2 (5 bases). CDR1 is MNHEY, CDR2 SVGAGI, per germline. V lost 4 bases to trimming and J lost 2 bases, with 14 bases between them. The CDR3 extends over 15 amino acids. Here the CDR3 DNA reads TGTGCCAGCAGTTCCCGCCTTAGCGTGCAAGAGACCCAGTACTTC. Its translation is CASSSRLSVQETQYF.